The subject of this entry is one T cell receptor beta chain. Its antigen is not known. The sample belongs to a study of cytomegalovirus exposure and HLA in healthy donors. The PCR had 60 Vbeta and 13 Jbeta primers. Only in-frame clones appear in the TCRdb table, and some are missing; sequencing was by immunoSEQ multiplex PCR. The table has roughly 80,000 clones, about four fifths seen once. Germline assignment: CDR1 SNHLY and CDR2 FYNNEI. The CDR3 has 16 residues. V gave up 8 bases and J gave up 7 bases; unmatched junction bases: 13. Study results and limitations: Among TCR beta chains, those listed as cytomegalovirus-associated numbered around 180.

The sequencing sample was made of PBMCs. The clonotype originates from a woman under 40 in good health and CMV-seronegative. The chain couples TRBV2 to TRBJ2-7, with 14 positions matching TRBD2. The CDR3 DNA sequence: TGTGCCAGCGTCATACCGGGACTAGCGGGAGAGGGGGAGCAGTACTTC. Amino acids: CASVIPGLAGEGEQYF.